This T cell receptor beta chain was recorded in a study of OX40 agonist ivuxolimab in advanced cancers. Findings of the study overall: Nonresponders, in some cases, also had low normalized T-cell clonal expansion.

This table comes from immunoSEQ multiplex PCR, and its TCRdb copy is limited to in-frame clones, with some not included. Here the sample spans 70,000 to 80,000 clones, 80% to 90% being singletons. As for this clone: Antigen specificity is unknown.

Germline CDR1 and CDR2: MNHNS and SASEGT. The CDR3 length is 15 residues. J lost 7 bases, V lost 1 base, and 6 bases had no gene match. The sequence was collected from an adult with an advanced solid tumor such as melanoma, head and neck, liver or kidney cancer. The gene calls are TRBV6-1 and TRBJ1-5; 8 bases are a match to TRBD1. Material: CD4+ or CD8+ T cells sorted from blood, obtained in a trial of the OX40 agonist ivuxolimab. Here the CDR3 DNA reads TGTGCCAGCAGTGAAGGACAGGGGCTCACACAGCCCCAGCATTTT. Translation: CASSEGQGLTQPQHF.